Given below is one TCR beta chain in context. The data were obtained in a study of blood T cell repertoires in COVID-19. The table came from immunoSEQ multiplex PCR; TCRdb's copy has only in-frame clones and leaves some out. The sample lists some 100,000 clones, roughly 86% seen once, with 5.5% to 6.5% in the top ten. The CDR3 runs 15 residues. With 6 bases clipped from V and 5 bases from J, the junction kept 6 bases outside the gene matches. Germline-derived CDR1 and CDR2 are MNHEY and SMNVEV (reference sequence). The sequencing sample was made of peripheral blood. This TCR derives from a woman in her sixties or seventies with acute or convalescent COVID-19. The chain links TRBV27 to TRBJ2-2, with 10 bases lining up with TRBD2. The CDR3 protein is CASRILAGDTGELFF. The CDR3 nucleotides read TGTGCCAGCAGGATCCTAGCGGGAGATACCGGGGAGCTGTTTTTT.